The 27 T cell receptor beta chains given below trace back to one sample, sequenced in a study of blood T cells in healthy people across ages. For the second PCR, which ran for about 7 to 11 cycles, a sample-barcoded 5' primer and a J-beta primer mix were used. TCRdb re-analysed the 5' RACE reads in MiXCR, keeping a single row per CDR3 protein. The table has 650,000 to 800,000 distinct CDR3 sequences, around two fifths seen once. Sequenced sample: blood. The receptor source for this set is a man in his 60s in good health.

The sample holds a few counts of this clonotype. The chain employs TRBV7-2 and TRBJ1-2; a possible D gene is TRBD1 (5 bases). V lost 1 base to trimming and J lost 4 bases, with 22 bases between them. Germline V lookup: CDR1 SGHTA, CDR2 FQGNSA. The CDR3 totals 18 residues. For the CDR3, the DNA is TGTGCCAGCAGCTTAGAGGTTCCTAAGCTCACGGGGCTCTATGGCTACACCTTC. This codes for CASSLEVPKLTGLYGYTF.

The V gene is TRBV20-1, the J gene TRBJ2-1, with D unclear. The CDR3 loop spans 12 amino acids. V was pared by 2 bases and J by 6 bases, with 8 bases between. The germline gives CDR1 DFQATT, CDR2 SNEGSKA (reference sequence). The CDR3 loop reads CSARTQLNEQFF. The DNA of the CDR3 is TGCAGTGCTAGAACACAGCTCAATGAGCAGTTCTTC.

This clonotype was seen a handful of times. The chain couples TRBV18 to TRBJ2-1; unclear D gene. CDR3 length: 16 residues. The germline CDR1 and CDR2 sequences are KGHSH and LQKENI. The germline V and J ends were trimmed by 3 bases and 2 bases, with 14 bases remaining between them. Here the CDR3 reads CASSPPGTSTYNEQFF. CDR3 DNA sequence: TGTGCCAGCTCACCGCCGGGCACCTCCACCTACAATGAGCAGTTCTTC. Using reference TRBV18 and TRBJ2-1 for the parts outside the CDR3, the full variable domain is NAGVMQNPRHLVRRRGQEARLRCSPMKGHSHVYWYRQLPEEGLKFMVYLQKENIIDESGMPKERFSAEFPKEGPSILRIQQVVRGDSAAYFCASSPPGTSTYNEQFFGPGTRLTVL.

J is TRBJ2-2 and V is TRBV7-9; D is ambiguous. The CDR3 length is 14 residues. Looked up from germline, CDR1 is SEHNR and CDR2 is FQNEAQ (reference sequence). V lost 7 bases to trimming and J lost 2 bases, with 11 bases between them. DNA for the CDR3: TGTGCCAGCATCGTCGGCCTCAACACCGGGGAGCTGTTTTTT. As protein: CASIVGLNTGELFF. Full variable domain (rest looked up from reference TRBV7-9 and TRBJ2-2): DTGVSQNPRHKITKRGQNVTFRCDPISEHNRLYWYRQTLGQGPEFLTYFQNEAQLEKSRLLSDRFSAERPKGSFSTLEIQRTEQGDSAMYLCASIVGLNTGELFFGEGSRLTVL.

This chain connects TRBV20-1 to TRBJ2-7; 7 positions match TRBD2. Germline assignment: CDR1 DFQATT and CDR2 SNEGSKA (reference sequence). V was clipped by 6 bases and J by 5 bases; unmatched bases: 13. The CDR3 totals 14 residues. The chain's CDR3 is CSAQTGGGFHEQYF. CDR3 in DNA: TGCAGTGCCCAGACGGGAGGAGGGTTCCACGAGCAGTACTTC.

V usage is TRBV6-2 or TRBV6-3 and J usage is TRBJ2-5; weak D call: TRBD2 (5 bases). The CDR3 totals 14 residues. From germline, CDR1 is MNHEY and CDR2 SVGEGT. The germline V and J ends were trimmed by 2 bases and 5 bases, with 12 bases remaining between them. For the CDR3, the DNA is TGTGCCAGCAGTTACATTGTCGGCGGGGAGACCCAGTACTTC. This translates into CASSYIVGGETQYF.

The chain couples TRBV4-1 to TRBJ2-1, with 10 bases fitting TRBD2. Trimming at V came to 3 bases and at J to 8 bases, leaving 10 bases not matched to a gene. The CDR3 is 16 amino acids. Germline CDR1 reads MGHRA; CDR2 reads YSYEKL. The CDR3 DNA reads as TGCGCCAGCAGCCAGTCTTCTAGCGGGGGTCGAGATGAGCAGTTCTTC. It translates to CASSQSSSGGRDEQFF.

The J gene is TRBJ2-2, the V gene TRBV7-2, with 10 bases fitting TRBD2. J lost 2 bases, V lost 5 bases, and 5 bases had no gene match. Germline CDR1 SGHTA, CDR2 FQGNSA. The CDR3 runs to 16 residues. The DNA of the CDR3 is TGTGCCAGCAGCGTCCTAGCGGGGGCAAACACCGGGGAGCTGTTTTTT. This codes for CASSVLAGANTGELFF. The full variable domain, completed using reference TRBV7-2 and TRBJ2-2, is GAGVSQSPSNKVTEKGKDVELRCDPISGHTALYWYRQSLGQGLEFLIYFQGNSAPDKSGLPSDRFSAERTGGSVSTLTIQRTQQEDSAVYLCASSVLAGANTGELFFGEGSRLTVL.

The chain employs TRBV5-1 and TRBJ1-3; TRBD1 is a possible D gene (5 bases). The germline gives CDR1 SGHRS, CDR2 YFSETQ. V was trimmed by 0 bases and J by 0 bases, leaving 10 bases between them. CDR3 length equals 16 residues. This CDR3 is CASSLDPGGSGNTIYF. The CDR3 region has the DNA TGCGCCAGCAGCTTGGACCCGGGGGGCTCTGGAAACACCATATATTTT.

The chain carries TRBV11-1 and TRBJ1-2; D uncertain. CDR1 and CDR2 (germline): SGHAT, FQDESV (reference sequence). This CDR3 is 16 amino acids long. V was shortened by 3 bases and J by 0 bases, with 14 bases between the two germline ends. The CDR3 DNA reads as TGTGCCAGCAGCTTCACCGGCCAGCGTGCTAACTATGGCTACACCTTC. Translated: CASSFTGQRANYGYTF.

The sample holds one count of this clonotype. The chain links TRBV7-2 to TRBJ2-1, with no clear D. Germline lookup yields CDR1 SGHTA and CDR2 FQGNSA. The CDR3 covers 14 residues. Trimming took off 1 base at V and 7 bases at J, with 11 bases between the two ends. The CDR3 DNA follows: TGTGCCAGCAGCTTAGGGGCTATCGGAAATGAGCAGTTCTTC. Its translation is CASSLGAIGNEQFF.

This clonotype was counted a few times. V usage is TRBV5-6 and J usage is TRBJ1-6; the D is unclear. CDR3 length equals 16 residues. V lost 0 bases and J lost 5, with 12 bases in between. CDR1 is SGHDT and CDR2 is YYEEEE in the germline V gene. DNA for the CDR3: TGTGCCAGCAGCTTGGGGCTAAGGGCCCATAATTCACCCCTCCACTTT. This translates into CASSLGLRAHNSPLHF.

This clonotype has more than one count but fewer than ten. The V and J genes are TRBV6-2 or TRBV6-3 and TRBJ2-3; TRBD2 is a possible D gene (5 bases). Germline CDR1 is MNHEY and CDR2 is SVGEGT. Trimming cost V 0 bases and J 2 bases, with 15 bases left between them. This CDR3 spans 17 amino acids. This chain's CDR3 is CASSYSREGSLTDTQYF. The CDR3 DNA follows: TGTGCCAGCAGTTACTCGAGAGAGGGATCTCTCACAGATACGCAGTATTTT.

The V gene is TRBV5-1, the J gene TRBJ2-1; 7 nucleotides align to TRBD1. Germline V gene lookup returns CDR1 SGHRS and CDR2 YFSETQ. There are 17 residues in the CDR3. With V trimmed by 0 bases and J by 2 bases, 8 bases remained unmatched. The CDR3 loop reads CASSLGPQGDPYNEQFF. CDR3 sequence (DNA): TGCGCCAGCAGCTTGGGCCCTCAGGGGGATCCCTACAATGAGCAGTTCTTC.

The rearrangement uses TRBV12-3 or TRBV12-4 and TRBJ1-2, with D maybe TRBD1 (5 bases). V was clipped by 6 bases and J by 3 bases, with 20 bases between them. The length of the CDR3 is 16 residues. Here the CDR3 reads CASSSGTHPDHYGYTF. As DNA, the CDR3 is TGTGCCAGCAGCTCCGGGACCCACCCCGACCACTATGGCTACACCTTC.

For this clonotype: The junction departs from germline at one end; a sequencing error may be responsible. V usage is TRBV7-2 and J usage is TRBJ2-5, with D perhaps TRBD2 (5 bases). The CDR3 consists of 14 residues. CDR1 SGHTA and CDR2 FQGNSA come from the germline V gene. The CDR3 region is CASIPSGLGEAQYF. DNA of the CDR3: TGTGCCAGCATCCCCTCCGGCCTGGGAGAGGCCCAGTACTTC.

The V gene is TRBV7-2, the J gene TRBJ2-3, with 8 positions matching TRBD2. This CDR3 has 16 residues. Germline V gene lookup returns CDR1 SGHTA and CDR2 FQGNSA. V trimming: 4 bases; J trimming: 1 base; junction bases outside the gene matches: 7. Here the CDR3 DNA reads TGTGCCAGCAGCTACCGAGCGGGGGTCGGCACAGATACGCAGTATTTT. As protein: CASSYRAGVGTDTQYF. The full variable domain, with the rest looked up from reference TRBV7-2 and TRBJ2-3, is GAGVSQSPSNKVTEKGKDVELRCDPISGHTALYWYRQSLGQGLEFLIYFQGNSAPDKSGLPSDRFSAERTGGSVSTLTIQRTQQEDSAVYLCASSYRAGVGTDTQYFGPGTRLTVL.

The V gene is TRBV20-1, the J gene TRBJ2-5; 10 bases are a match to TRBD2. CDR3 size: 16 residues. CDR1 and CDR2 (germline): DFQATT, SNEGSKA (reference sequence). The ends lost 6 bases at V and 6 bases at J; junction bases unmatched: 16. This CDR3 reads CSATSPLAGAGKTQYF. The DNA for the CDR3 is TGCAGTGCCACCTCCCCGCTAGCGGGGGCCGGGAAGACCCAGTACTTC.

This CDR3 is CASRPTGQGLYGYTF. As DNA, the CDR3 is TGTGCCAGCAGACCCACGGGACAGGGGCTTTATGGCTACACCTTC. The V gene is TRBV9, the J gene TRBJ1-2; 10 bases agree with TRBD1. The V and J ends lost 5 bases and 5 bases, in that order; junction bases with no gene match: 9. Germline lookup yields CDR1 SGDLS and CDR2 YYNGEE. The CDR3 length is 15 residues.

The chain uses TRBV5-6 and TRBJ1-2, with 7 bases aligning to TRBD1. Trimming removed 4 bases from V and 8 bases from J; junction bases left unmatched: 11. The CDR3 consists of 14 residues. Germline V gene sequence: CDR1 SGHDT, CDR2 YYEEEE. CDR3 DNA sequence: TGTGCCAGCAGCCGATCCGGGACAGCTCCGGGCTACACCTTC. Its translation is CASSRSGTAPGYTF.

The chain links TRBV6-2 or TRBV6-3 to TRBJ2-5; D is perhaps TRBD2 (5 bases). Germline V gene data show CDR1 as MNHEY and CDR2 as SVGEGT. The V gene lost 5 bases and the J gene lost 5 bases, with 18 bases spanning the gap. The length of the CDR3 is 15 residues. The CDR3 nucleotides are TGTGCCAGCAGTCCCCGGGGAGCGGTCCGGGAGACCCAGTACTTC. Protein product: CASSPRGAVRETQYF.

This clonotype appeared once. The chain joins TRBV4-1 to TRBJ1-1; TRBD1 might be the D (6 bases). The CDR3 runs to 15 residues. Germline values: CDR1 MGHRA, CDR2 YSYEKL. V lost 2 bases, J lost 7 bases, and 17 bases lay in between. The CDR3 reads CASSQPPTGMDEAFF. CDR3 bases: TGCGCCAGCAGCCAACCCCCCACAGGGATGGATGAAGCTTTCTTT.

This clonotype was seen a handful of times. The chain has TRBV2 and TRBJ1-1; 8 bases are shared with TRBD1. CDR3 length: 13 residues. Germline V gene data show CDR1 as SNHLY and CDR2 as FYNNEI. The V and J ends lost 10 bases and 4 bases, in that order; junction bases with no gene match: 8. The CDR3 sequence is CATRDRKATEAFF. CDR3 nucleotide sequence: TGTGCCACCCGGGACAGGAAGGCCACTGAAGCTTTCTTT.

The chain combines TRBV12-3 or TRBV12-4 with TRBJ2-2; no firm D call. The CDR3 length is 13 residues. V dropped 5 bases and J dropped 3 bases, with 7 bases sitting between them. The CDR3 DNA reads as TGTGCCAGCAGTCAAGGGTACACCGGGGAGCTGTTTTTT. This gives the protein CASSQGYTGELFF.

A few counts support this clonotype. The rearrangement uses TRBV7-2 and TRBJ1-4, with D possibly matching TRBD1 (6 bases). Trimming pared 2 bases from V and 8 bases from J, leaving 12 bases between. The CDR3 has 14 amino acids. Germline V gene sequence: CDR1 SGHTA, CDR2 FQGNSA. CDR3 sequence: CASSLQGSGEKLFF. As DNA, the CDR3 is TGTGCCAGCAGCTTACAGGGGTCCGGGGAAAAACTGTTTTTT.

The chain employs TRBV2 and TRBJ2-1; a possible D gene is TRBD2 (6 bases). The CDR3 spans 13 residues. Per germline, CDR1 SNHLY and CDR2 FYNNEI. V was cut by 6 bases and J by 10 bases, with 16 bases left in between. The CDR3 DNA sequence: TGTGCCAGCAGGAGATCTAGCGTTGAAGAGCAGTTCTTC. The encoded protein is CASRRSSVEEQFF.

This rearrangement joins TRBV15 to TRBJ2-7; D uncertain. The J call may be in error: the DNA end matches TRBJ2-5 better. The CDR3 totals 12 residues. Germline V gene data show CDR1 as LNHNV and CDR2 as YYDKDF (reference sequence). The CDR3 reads CATSPGVETQYF. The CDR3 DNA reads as TGTGCCACCAGCCCCGGCGTTGAGACCCAGTACTTC.